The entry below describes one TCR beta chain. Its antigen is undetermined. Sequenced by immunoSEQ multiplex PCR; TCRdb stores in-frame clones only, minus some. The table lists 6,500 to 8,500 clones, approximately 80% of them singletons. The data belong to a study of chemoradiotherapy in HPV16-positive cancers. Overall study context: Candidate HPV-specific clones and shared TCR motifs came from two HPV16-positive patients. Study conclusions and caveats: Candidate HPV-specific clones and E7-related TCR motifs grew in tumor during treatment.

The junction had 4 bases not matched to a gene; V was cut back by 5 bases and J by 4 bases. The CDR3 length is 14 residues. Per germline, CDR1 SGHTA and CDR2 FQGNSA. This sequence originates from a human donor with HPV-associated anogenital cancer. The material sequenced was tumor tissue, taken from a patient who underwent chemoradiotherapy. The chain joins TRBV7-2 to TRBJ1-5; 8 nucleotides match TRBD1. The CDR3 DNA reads TGTGCCAGCAGCCAAGACAGGGGTAATCAGCCCCAGCATTTT. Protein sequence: CASSQDRGNQPQHF.